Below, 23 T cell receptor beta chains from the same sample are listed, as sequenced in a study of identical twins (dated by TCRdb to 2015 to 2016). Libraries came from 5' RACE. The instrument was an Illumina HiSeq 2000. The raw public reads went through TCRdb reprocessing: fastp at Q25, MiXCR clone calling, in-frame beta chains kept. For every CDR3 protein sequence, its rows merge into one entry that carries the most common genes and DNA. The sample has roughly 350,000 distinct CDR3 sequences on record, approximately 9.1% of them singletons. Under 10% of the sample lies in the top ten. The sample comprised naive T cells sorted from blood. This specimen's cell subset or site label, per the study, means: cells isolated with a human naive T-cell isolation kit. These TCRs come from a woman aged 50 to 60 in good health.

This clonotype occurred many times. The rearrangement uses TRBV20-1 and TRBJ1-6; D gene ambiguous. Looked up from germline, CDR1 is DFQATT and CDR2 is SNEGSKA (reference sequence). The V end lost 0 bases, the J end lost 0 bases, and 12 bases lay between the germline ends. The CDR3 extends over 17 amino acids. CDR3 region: CSARDVRESSYNSPLHF. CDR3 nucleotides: TGCAGTGCTAGAGATGTCCGGGAGAGCTCCTATAATTCACCCCTCCACTTT.

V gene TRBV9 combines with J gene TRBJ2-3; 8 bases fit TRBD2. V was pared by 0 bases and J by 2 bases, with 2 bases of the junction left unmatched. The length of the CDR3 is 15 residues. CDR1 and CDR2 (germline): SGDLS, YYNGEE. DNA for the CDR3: TGTGCCAGCAGCGTAGCGGGACTAGTCACAGATACGCAGTATTTT. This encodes CASSVAGLVTDTQYF.

CDR3 protein: CASSSTSGRTTDTQYF. CDR3 coding DNA: TGCGCCAGCAGCTCCACTAGCGGGAGAACCACAGATACGCAGTATTTT. The rearrangement uses TRBV5-1 and TRBJ2-3; 11 bases align to TRBD2. Trimming removed 3 bases from V and 2 bases from J; junction bases left unmatched: 5. Germline V gene data show CDR1 as SGHRS and CDR2 as YFSETQ. The CDR3 runs 16 residues.

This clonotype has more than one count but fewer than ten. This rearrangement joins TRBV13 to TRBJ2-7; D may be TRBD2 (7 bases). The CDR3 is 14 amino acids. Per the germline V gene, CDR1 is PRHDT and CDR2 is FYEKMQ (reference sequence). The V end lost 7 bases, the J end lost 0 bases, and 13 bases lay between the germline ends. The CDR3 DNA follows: TGTGCCAGCAAGATAGGGGGGGGCTCCTACGAGCAGTACTTC. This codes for CASKIGGGSYEQYF.

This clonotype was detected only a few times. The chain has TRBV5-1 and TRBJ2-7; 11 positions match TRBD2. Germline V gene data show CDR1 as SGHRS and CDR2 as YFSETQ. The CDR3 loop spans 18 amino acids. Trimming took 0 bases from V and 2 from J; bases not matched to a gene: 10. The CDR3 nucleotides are TGCGCCAGCAGCTTGGAGGGGCACAGGGGACTAGCGGCCTACGAGCAGTACTTC. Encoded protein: CASSLEGHRGLAAYEQYF.

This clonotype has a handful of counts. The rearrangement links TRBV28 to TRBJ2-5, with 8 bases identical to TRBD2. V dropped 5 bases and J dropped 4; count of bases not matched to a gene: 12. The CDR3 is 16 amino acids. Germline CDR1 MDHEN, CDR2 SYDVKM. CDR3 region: CASSPTGLARGETQYF. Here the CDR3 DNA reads TGTGCCAGCAGTCCTACCGGACTAGCTAGAGGAGAGACCCAGTACTTC.

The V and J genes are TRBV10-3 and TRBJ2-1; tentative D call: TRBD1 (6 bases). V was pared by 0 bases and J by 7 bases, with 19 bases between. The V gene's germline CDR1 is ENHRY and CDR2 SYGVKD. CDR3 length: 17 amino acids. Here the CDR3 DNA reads TGTGCCATCAGTGAGTCGACTCCGGGACAAACGGAGAATGAGCAGTTCTTC. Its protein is CAISESTPGQTENEQFF.

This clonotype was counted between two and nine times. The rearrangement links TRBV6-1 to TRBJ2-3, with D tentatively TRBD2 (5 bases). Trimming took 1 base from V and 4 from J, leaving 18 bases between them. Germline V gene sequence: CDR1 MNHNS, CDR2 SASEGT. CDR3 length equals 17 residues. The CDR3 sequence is CASSEGESSDGADTQYF. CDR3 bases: TGTGCCAGCAGTGAAGGGGAATCTAGTGACGGGGCAGATACGCAGTATTTT.

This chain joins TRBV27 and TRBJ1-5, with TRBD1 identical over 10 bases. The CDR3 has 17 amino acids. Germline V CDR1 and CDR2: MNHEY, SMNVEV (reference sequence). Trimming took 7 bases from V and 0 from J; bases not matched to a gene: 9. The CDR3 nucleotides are TGTGCCAGCATTACCCCGGGACAGGGGTATAGCAATCAGCCCCAGCATTTT. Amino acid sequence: CASITPGQGYSNQPQHF.

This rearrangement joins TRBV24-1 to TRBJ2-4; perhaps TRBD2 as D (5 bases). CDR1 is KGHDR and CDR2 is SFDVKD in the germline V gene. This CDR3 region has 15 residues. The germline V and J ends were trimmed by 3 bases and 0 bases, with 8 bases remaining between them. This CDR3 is CATSDSAGAKNIQYF. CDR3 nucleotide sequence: TGTGCCACCAGTGATAGTGCGGGAGCCAAAAACATTCAGTACTTC.

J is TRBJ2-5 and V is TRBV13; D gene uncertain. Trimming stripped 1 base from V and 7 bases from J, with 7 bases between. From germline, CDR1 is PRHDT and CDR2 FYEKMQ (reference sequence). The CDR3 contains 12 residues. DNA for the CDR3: TGTGCCAGCAGCTTAGCAAAGGGGACCCAGTACTTC. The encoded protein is CASSLAKGTQYF.

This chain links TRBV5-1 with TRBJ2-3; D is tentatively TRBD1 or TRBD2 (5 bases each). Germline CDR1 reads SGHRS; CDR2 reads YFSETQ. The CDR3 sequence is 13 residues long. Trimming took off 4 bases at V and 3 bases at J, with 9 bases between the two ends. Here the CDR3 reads CASSQRGTDTQYF. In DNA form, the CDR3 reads TGCGCCAGCAGCCAGAGGGGTACAGATACGCAGTATTTT.

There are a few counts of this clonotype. Written as DNA, the CDR3 is TGTGCCAGCAGCTTAGGGGGACAGGGGAATCAGCCCCAGCATTTT. Protein product: CASSLGGQGNQPQHF. The rearrangement joins TRBV7-6 to TRBJ1-5, with 10 bases fitting TRBD1. V dropped 1 base and J dropped 4; count of bases not matched to a gene: 1. The CDR3 is 15 residues long. Germline CDR1 is SGHVS and CDR2 is FNYEAQ. Based on the CDR3 plus reference TRBV7-6 and TRBJ1-5, the full variable domain is GAGVSQSPRYKVTKRGQDVALRCDPISGHVSLYWYRQALGQGPEFLTYFNYEAQQDKSGLPNDRFSAERPEGSISTLTIQRTEQRDSAMYRCASSLGGQGNQPQHFGDGTRLSIL.

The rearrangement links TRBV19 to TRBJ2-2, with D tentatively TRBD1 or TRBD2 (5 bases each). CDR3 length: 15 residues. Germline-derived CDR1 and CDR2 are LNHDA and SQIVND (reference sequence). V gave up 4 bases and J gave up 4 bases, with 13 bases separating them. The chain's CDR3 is CASSRAGAVTGELFF. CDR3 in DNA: TGTGCCAGTAGTAGAGCCGGGGCCGTCACCGGGGAGCTGTTTTTT. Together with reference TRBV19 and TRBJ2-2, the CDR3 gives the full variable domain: DGGITQSPKYLFRKEGQNVTLSCEQNLNHDAMYWYRQDPGQGLRLIYYSQIVNDFQKGDIAEGYSVSREKKESFPLTVTSAQKNPTAFYLCASSRAGAVTGELFFGEGSRLTVL.

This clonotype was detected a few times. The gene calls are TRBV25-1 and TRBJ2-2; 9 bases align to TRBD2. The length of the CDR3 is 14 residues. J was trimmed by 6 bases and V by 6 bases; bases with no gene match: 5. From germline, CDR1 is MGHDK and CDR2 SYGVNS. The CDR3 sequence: CASRKGLAPGELFF. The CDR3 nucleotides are TGTGCCAGCAGGAAGGGACTAGCCCCCGGGGAGCTGTTTTTT.

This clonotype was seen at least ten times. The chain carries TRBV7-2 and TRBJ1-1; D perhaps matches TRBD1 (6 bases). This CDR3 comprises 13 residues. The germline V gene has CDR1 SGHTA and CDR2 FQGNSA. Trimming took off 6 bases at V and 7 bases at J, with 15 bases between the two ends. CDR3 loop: CASRLQGGNEAFF. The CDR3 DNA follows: TGTGCCAGCAGGTTACAGGGAGGGAATGAAGCTTTCTTT.

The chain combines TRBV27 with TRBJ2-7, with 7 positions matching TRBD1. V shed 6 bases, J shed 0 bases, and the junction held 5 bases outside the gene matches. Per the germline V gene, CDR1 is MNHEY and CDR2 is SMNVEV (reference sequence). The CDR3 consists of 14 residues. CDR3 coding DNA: TGTGCCAGCAGCTTCGGGACAGACTCCTACGAGCAGTACTTC. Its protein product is CASSFGTDSYEQYF.

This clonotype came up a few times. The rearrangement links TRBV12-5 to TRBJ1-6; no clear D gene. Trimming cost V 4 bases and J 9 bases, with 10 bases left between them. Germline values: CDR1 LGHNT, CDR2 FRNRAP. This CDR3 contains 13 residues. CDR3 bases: TGTGCTAGTGGTTCCCTACCGGGTTCACCCCTCCACTTT. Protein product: CASGSLPGSPLHF.

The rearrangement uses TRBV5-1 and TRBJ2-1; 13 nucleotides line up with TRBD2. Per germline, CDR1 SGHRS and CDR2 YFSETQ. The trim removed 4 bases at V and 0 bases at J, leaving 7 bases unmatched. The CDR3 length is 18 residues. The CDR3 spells CASSHPGLAGPSYNEQFF. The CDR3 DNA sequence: TGCGCCAGCAGCCACCCGGGACTAGCGGGGCCCTCCTACAATGAGCAGTTCTTC.

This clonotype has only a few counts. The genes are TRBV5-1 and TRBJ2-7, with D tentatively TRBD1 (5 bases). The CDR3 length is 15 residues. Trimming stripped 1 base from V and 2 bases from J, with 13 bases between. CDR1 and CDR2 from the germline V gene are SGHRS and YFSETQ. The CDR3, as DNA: TGCGCCAGCAGCTTGATGGCAGGGTCGGCCTACGAGCAGTACGTC. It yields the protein CASSLMAGSAYEQYV.

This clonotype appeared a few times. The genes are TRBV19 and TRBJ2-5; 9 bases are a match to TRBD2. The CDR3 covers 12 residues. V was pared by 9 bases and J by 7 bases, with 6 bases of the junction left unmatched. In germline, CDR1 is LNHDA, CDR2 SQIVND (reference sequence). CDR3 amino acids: CASRRREGTQYF. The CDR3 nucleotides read TGTGCCAGCCGGCGGCGGGAGGGGACCCAGTACTTC.

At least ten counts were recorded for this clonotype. DNA of the CDR3: TGTGCCAGCAGCGGACTAGCGGGAGCCAATGAGCAGTTCTTC. Translating it yields CASSGLAGANEQFF. This rearrangement joins TRBV5-5 to TRBJ2-1, with 13 positions matching TRBD2. Germline trimming cut 4 bases from V and 6 bases from J; bases unmatched to any gene: 1. This CDR3 contains 14 residues. Germline assignment: CDR1 SGHKS and CDR2 YYEKEE (reference sequence).

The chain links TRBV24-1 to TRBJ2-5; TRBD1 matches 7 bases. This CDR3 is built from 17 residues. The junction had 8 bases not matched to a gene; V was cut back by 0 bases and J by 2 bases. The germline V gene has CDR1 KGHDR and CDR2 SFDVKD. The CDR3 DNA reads TGTGCCACCAGTGATTTGCTCCCGGGACAGCGACAAGAGACCCAGTACTTC. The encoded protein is CATSDLLPGQRQETQYF.